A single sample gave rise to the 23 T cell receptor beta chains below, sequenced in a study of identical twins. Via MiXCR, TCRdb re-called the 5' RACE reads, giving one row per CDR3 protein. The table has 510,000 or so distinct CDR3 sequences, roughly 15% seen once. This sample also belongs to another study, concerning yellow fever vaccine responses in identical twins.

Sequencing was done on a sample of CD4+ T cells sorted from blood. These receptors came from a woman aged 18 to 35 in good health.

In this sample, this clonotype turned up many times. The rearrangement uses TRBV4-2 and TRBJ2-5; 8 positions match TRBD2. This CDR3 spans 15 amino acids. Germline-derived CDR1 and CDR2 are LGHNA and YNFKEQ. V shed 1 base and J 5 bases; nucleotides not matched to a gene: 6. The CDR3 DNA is TGTGCCAGCAGCCAAGGCCGCTCGGGGGGGGAGACCCAGTACTTC. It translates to CASSQGRSGGETQYF.

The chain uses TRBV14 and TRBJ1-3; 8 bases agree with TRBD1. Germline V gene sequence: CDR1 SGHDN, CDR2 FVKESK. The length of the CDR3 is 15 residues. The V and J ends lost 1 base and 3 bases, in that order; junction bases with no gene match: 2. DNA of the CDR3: TGTGCCAGCAGCCAAGGCGGGACAGGTGGAAACACCATATATTTT. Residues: CASSQGGTGGNTIYF.

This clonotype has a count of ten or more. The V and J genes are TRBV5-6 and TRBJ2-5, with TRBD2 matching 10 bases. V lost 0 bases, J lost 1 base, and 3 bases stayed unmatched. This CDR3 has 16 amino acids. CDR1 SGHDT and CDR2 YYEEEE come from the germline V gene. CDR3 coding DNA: TGTGCCAGCAGCTTGGGGACTAGCGGCAGCCAAGAGACCCAGTACTTC. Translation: CASSLGTSGSQETQYF. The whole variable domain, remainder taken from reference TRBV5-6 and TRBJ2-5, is DAGVTQSPTHLIKTRGQQVTLRCSPKSGHDTVSWYQQALGQGPQFIFQYYEEEERQRGNFPDRFSGHQFPNYSSELNVNALLLGDSALYLCASSLGTSGSQETQYFGPGTRLLVL.

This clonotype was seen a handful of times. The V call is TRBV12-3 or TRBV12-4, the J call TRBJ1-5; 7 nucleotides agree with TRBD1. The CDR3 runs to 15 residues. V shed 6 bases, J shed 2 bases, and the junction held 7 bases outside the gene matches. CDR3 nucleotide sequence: TGTGCCAGCAGACGGGACAGCCTTGGCAATCAGCCCCAGCATTTT. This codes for CASRRDSLGNQPQHF.

The CDR3 DNA reads as TGCAGTGCGGTAGGGGCCCTCCGAGGTGGGGCCAACGTCCTGACTTTC. It specifies CSAVGALRGGANVLTF. This chain joins TRBV20-1 and TRBJ2-6, with a weak D call TRBD1 (5 bases). V lost 6 bases to trimming and J lost 3 bases, with 18 bases between them. The germline V gene has CDR1 DFQATT and CDR2 SNEGSKA (reference sequence). The CDR3 runs to 16 residues.

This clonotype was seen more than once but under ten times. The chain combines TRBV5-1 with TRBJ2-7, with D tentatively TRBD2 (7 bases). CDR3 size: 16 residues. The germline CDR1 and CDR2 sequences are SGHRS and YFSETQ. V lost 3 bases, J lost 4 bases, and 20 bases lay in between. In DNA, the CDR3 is TGCGCCAGCAGCTCCAGACTAGCTGGGGGGCTATACGAGCAGTACTTC. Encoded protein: CASSSRLAGGLYEQYF. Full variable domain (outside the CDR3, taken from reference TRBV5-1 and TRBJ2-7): KAGVTQTPRYLIKTRGQQVTLSCSPISGHRSVSWYQQTPGQGLQFLFEYFSETQRNKGNFPGRFSGRQFSNSRSEMNVSTLELGDSALYLCASSSRLAGGLYEQYFGPGTRLTVT.

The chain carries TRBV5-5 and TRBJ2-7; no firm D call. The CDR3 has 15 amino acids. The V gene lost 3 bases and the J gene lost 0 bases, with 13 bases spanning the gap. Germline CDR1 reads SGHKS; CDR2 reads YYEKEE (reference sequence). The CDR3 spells CASSSPDWGSYEQYF. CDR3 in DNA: TGTGCCAGCAGCTCCCCGGATTGGGGCTCCTACGAGCAGTACTTC.

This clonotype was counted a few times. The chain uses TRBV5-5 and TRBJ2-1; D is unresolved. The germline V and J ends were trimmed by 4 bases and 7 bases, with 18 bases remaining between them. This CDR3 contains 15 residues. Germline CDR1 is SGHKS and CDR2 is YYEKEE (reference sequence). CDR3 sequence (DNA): TGTGCCAGCAGCAAGCTGGTGGGAACTGGGAATGAGCAGTTCTTC. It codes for CASSKLVGTGNEQFF.

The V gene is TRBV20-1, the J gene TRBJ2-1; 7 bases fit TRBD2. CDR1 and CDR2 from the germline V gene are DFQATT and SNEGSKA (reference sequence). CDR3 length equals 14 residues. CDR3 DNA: TGCAGCCTGCTGGGGGGGAGGGCCTCCGATGAGCAGTTCTTC. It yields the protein CSLLGGRASDEQFF.

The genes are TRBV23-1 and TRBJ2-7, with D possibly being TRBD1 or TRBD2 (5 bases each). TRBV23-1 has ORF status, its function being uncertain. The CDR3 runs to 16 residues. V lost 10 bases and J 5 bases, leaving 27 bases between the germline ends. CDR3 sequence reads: CAIRKPGTEGDHEQYF. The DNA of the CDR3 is TGCGCCATCCGGAAACCCGGGACCGAGGGTGACCACGAGCAGTACTTC.

The CDR3 spells CASSFQGGKQPQHF. Here the CDR3 DNA reads TGTGCCAGCAGCTTCCAGGGGGGAAAACAGCCCCAGCATTTT. The chain carries TRBV5-8 and TRBJ1-5, with 7 bases aligning to TRBD1. This CDR3 region has 14 residues. Looked up from germline, CDR1 is SGHTS and CDR2 is YDEGEE. V shed 2 bases and J 7 bases; nucleotides not matched to a gene: 6.

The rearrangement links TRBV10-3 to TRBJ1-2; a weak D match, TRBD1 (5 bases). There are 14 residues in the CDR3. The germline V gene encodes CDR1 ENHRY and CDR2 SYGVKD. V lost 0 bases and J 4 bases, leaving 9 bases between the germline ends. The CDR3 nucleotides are TGTGCCATCAGTGAGTCGACAGAGGGCTATGGCTACACCTTC. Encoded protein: CAISESTEGYGYTF.

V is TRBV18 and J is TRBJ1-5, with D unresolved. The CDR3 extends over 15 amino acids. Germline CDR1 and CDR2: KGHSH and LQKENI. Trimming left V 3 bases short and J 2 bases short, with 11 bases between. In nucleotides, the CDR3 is TGTGCCAGCTCACCTGCCTCCAGCCGCAATCAGCCCCAGCATTTT. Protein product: CASSPASSRNQPQHF.

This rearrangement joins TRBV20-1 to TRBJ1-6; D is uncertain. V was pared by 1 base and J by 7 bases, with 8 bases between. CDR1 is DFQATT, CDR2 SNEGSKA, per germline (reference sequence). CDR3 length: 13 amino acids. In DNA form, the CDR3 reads TGCAGTGCTAGAGCGGAAGGAAATTCACCCCTCCACTTT. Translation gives CSARAEGNSPLHF.

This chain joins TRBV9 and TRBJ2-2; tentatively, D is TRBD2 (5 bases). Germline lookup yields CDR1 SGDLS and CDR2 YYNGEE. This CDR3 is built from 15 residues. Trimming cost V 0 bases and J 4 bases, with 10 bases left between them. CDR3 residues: CASSVVLGLTGELFF. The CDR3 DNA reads TGTGCCAGCAGCGTAGTTTTAGGACTCACCGGGGAGCTGTTTTTT.

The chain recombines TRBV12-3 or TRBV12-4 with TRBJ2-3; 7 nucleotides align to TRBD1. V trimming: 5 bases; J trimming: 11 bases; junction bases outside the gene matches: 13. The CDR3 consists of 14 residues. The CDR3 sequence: CASSQRSGQREQYF. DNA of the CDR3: TGTGCCAGCAGTCAACGCTCGGGACAGAGGGAGCAGTATTTT.

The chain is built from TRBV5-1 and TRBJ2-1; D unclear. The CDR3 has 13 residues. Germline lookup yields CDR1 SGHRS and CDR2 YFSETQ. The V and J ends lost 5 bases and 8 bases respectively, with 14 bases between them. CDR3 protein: CASRGPGIHEQFF. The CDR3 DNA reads TGCGCCAGCAGGGGCCCCGGTATCCATGAGCAGTTCTTC.

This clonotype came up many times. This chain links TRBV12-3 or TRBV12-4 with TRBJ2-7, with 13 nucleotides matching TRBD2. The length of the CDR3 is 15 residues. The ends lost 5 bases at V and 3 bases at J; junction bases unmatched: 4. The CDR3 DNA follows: TGTGCCAGCAGTCCAGGGACTAGCGGGATCTACGAGCAGTACTTC. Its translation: CASSPGTSGIYEQYF.

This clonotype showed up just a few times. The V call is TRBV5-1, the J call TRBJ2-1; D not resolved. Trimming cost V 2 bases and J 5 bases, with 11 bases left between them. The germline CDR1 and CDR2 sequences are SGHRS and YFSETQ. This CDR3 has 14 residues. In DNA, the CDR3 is TGCGCCAGCAGCTTAAATACACCAAACAATGAGCAGTTCTTC. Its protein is CASSLNTPNNEQFF.

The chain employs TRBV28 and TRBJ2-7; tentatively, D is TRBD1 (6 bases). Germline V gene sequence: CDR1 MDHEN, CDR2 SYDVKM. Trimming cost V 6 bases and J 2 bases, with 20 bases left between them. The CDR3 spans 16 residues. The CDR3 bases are TGTGCCAGCAGCCCAGAACAGGGAATTGGAACCTACGAGCAGTACGTC. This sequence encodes CASSPEQGIGTYEQYV.

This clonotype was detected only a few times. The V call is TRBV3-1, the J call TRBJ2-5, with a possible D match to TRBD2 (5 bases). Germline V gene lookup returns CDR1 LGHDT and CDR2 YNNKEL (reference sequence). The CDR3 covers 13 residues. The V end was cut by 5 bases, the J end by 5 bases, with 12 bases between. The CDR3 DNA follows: TGTGCCAGCAGCTCGAAACCGGGGGAGACCCAGTACTTC. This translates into CASSSKPGETQYF.

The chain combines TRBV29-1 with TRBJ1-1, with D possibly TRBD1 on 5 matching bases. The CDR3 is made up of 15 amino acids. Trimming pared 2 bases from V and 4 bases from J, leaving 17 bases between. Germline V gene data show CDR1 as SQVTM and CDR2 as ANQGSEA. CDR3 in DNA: TGCAGCGTTGAAAACCCTATACGAGGGACCACTGAAGCTTTCTTT. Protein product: CSVENPIRGTTEAFF.

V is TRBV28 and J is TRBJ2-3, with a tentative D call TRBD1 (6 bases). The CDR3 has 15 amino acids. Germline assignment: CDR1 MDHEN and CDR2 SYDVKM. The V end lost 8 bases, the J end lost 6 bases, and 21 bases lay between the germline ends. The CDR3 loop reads CASEGTRPEKDTQYF. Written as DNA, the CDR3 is TGTGCCAGCGAAGGGACAAGGCCGGAAAAGGATACGCAGTATTTT.